Listed below are T cell receptor beta chains from one sample, sequenced in a study of blood T cells in healthy people across ages. Using its own MiXCR run on the 5' RACE reads, TCRdb lists one record per CDR3 protein. This table holds under 950,000 distinct CDR3 sequences, 22% found once. Input material: blood. These receptors all stem from a man aged 65-85 years in good health. Both conserved end residues are part of each CDR3. Size is stated for part of the rows, as once, few or many counts, or as a class when the clone is expanded.

j_gene	abundance	v_gene	len	CDR3aa
TRBJ2-7	NA	TRBV28	14	CASSGGEGNYEQYF
TRBJ1-5	few	TRBV3-1	13	CASSQAASQPQHF
TRBJ1-1	few	TRBV25-1	13	CASKGTGIPEAFF
TRBJ2-3	NA	TRBV18	14	CASSPIQKTDTQYF
TRBJ2-3	few	TRBV6-5	15	CASSDPGHLSDTQYF
TRBJ2-7	NA	TRBV7-9	16	CASSPGRTLSSYEQYF
TRBJ1-4	NA	TRBV5-1	15	CASSFDLATNEKLFF
TRBJ2-7	NA	TRBV27	15	CASSLYPDNSYEQYF
TRBJ2-5	NA	TRBV12-3/TRBV12-4	14	CASRPGGAIGEQYF
TRBJ2-3	few	TRBV3-1	15	CASSHRRGPTDTQYF
TRBJ1-2	NA	TRBV29-1	18	CSAGGGDRTYLANYGYTF
TRBJ2-1	NA	TRBV24-1	16	CATSDPGLAGYNEQFF
TRBJ2-1	NA	TRBV12-3/TRBV12-4	12	CASSSQVYEQFF
TRBJ2-7	few	TRBV12-3/TRBV12-4	15	CASSLMGQVPYEQYF
TRBJ1-4	NA	TRBV6-5	14	CASSYTGPNEKLFF
TRBJ1-1	NA	TRBV20-1	16	CSAKEMGGIPYTEAFF
TRBJ1-1	many	TRBV5-1	15	CASSLDRSMNTEAFF
TRBJ1-3	few	TRBV6-2/TRBV6-3	16	CASRQTGVSSGNTIYF
TRBJ2-2	NA	TRBV3-1	15	CASSQQAGFAGELFF
TRBJ1-2	many	TRBV29-1	12	CSVDSTGGGYTF
TRBJ1-2	NA	TRBV6-5	12	CASSEPNYGYTF
TRBJ2-2	few	TRBV9	14	CASTIGQGTGELFF
TRBJ1-4	NA	TRBV3-1	14	CASSQAGGVDKLFF
TRBJ2-3	many	TRBV28	15	CASSFGRGLTDTQYF
TRBJ2-4	NA	TRBV6-2/TRBV6-3	12	CASSSRSDIQYF
TRBJ2-1	few	TRBV3-1	15	CASSQGNSGYNEQFF
TRBJ1-4	NA	TRBV5-1	16	CASSQSGQGSNEKLFF
TRBJ2-3	many	TRBV29-1	11	CSVASTDTQYF
TRBJ1-5	NA	TRBV20-1	15	CSARDTQKVNQPQHF
TRBJ2-6	few	TRBV3-1	15	CASRSGVVGANVLTF
TRBJ1-2	few	TRBV2	12	CASRETRPGYTF
TRBJ2-3	NA	TRBV7-8	14	CASSFPPRVDTQYF
TRBJ1-3	few	TRBV6-6	16	CASEGQGLISGNTVYF
TRBJ2-1	NA	TRBV4-3	13	CASSQWTSGEQFF
TRBJ2-1	few	TRBV27	17	CASSLSAGSLSTSEQFF
TRBJ2-7	few	TRBV27	15	CASSSPGQGNYEQYF
TRBJ2-1	few	TRBV9	14	CASSVGIGGNEQFF
TRBJ1-4	NA	TRBV20-1	12	CSATRQNEKLFF
NA	few	TRBV11-3	12	CASSLFDNEQFF